This entry concerns a single T cell receptor beta chain. These data originate in a study of blood T cell repertoires in COVID-19. Study information: Italy, Spain and the United States were the sources of the convalescent and acute COVID-19 samples. In each case, the material was cDNA or gDNA derived from T cells, B-cell-depleted T cells, or PBMCs.

Germline V CDR1 and CDR2: LNHNV, YYDKDF (reference sequence). V dropped 1 base and J dropped 0 bases, with 10 bases sitting between them. The CDR3 has 17 residues. Methods used by the authors: Amplifying reference gene primers gave estimates of nucleated cell counts. Repertoires were generated with immunoSEQ multiplex PCR, while TCRdb's copy carries only in-frame clones and drops some. V and J calls plus clone size are reproduced from that table; the DNA served to infer D and trimming. The profile covers 55,000 to 70,000 clones, with roughly 84% appearing a single time and under 13% taken by the ten largest.

The material sequenced was peripheral blood. The clonotype was recovered from a young woman with acute or convalescent COVID-19. V is TRBV15 and J is TRBJ2-6; D is possibly TRBD2 (5 bases). The DNA for the CDR3 is TGTGCCACCAGCAGAGCCGGGCGGGCCTCTGGGGCCAACGTCCTGACTTTC. Translating it yields CATSRAGRASGANVLTF. The full variable domain, rest sourced from reference TRBV15 and TRBJ2-6, is DAMVIQNPRYQVTQFGKPVTLSCSQTLNHNVMYWYQQKSSQAPKLLFHYYDKDFNNEADTPDNFQSRRPNTSFCFLDIRSPGLGDTAMYLCATSRAGRASGANVLTFGAGSRLTVL.